This T cell receptor beta chain was sequenced in a study of blood T cell repertoires in COVID-19. For the study at large: The study drew acute and convalescent COVID-19 samples from the United States, Italy and Spain. Sample material is recorded as cDNA or gDNA derived from T cells, B-cell-depleted T cells, or PBMCs.

This CDR3 has 14 residues. Germline V gene data show CDR1 as MNHNY and CDR2 as SVGAGI (reference sequence). V lost 4 bases to trimming and J lost 4 bases; unmatched junction nucleotides: 2. Original handling: Estimated nucleated cell counts came from reference gene primer amplification. Profiling relied on immunoSEQ multiplex PCR, and the TCRdb table lists in-frame clones only, not all of them. That table furnishes V, J and clone size, whereas the DNA furnished D and trimming. The sample lists more than 200,000 clones; 85% to 90% were seen once. This clonotype originated in a man aged 50-60 years with acute or convalescent COVID-19. The V call is TRBV6-6, the J call TRBJ2-3; 10 bases fit TRBD1. Material for sequencing was peripheral blood. The CDR3 region is CASSSGTGADTQYF. Written as DNA, the CDR3 is TGTGCCAGCAGTTCGGGGACAGGGGCAGATACGCAGTATTTT.